These 24 T cell receptor beta chains were all obtained from the same sample, sequenced in a study of blood T cell repertoires in COVID-19. Only in-frame clones appear in the TCRdb table, and some are missing; sequencing was by immunoSEQ multiplex PCR. Here the sample spans roughly 500,000 clones, roughly 90% being singletons. The specimen was PBMCs or T cells enriched from blood (not recorded which). These receptors all come from a middle-aged woman who had recovered from COVID-19.

J is TRBJ2-1 and V is TRBV4-3; D is possibly TRBD2 (5 bases). The CDR3 sequence is 14 residues long. Germline CDR1 is LGHNA and CDR2 is YSLEER. Trimming removed 4 bases from V and 7 bases from J, with 14 bases in between. As DNA, the CDR3 is TGCGCCAGCAGCCCAGGACTCGGTTGGAATGAGCAGTTCTTC. As protein: CASSPGLGWNEQFF.

This chain connects TRBV5-4 to TRBJ2-5; no definite D call. The length of the CDR3 is 14 residues. V shed 5 bases and J shed 1 base, with 12 bases lying between them. Germline CDR1 SGHNT, CDR2 YYREEE (reference sequence). In DNA, the CDR3 is TGTGCCAGCAGGATCGACTGGTCCCAAGAGACCCAGTACTTC. It is translated as CASRIDWSQETQYF.

The J gene is TRBJ1-2, the V gene TRBV4-3, with unresolved D. Trimming shortened V by 0 bases and J by 4 bases, and 12 bases separated the two germline ends. This CDR3 region has 15 residues. Germline V CDR1 and CDR2: LGHNA, YSLEER. CDR3 in DNA: TGCGCCAGCAGCCAAGAGAACGGACTCCTCTATGGCTACACCTTC. Translation gives CASSQENGLLYGYTF.

This clone was counted a single time. The gene calls are TRBV7-9 and TRBJ1-2; 8 bases match TRBD1. Per germline, CDR1 SEHNR and CDR2 FQNEAQ (reference sequence). The CDR3 runs 14 residues. J gave up 7 bases and V 3 bases, and 7 bases lay outside the gene matches. CDR3: CASSFAGGGGGYTF. CDR3 nucleotides: TGTGCCAGCAGCTTCGCAGGGGGCGGTGGTGGCTACACCTTC.

The V and J genes are TRBV7-9 and TRBJ1-1; 7 bases are shared with TRBD1. This CDR3 spans 14 amino acids. Germline V gives CDR1 SEHNR, CDR2 FQNEAQ (reference sequence). With 5 bases clipped from V and 3 bases from J, the junction kept 6 bases outside the gene matches. CDR3 amino acids: CASSTLGTDTEAFF. CDR3 nucleotides: TGTGCCAGCAGCACCCTCGGGACAGACACTGAAGCTTTCTTT.

The chain employs TRBV30 and TRBJ1-6; 7 bases align to TRBD1. CDR1 is GTSNPN, CDR2 SVGIG, per germline (reference sequence). The V gene end was trimmed by 6 bases and the J gene end by 7 bases; junction bases not matched to a gene: 12. The CDR3 is 15 residues long. The CDR3 loop reads CACYTGVIRNSPLHF. The CDR3 DNA sequence: TGTGCCTGTTATACAGGGGTGATAAGGAATTCACCCCTCCACTTT.

This rearrangement joins TRBV7-6 to TRBJ1-2; D is unclear. This CDR3 region has 12 residues. Germline CDR1 and CDR2: SGHVS and FNYEAQ. The V end was cut by 2 bases, the J end by 7 bases, with 8 bases between. CDR3 in DNA: TGTGCCAGCAGCTTAAGCCCCGCTGGCTACACCTTC. Residues: CASSLSPAGYTF. The complete variable domain, with remaining parts taken from reference TRBV7-6 and TRBJ1-2, reads GAGVSQSPRYKVTKRGQDVALRCDPISGHVSLYWYRQALGQGPEFLTYFNYEAQQDKSGLPNDRFSAERPEGSISTLTIQRTEQRDSAMYRCASSLSPAGYTFGSGTRLTVV.

This sequence joins TRBV11-2 and TRBJ2-7; D is perhaps TRBD2 (6 bases). Trimming removed 1 base at V and 5 bases at J, with 18 bases between. Germline CDR1 SGHAT, CDR2 FQNNGV. The CDR3 spans 16 residues. CDR3 residues: CASSLAPGLERDEQYF. CDR3 DNA sequence: TGTGCCAGCAGCTTAGCCCCGGGACTCGAAAGGGACGAGCAGTACTTC.

This chain links TRBV2 with TRBJ2-3, with 12 bases identical to TRBD2. The CDR3 has 16 amino acids. V lost 6 bases, J lost 4 bases, and 8 bases stayed unmatched. The germline V gene encodes CDR1 SNHLY and CDR2 FYNNEI. CDR3: CASSHELAGGPDTQYF. The CDR3 region has the DNA TGTGCCAGCAGCCACGAACTAGCGGGAGGTCCAGATACGCAGTATTTT. The full variable domain, in which reference TRBV2 and TRBJ2-3 provide the parts outside the CDR3, is EPEVTQTPSHQVTQMGQEVILRCVPISNHLYFYWYRQILGQKVEFLVSFYNNEISEKSEIFDDQFSVERPDGSNFTLKIRSTKLEDSAMYFCASSHELAGGPDTQYFGPGTRLTVL.

This clone was seen a handful of times. The chain combines TRBV18 with TRBJ1-5; D gene unclear. V was pared by 2 bases and J by 2 bases, with 16 bases between. Per the germline V gene, CDR1 is KGHSH and CDR2 is LQKENI. This CDR3 comprises 17 residues. The CDR3 spells CASSPRSGRLGNQPQHF. CDR3 nucleotides: TGTGCCAGCTCACCAAGGTCTGGTAGACTGGGCAATCAGCCCCAGCATTTT. Looking up the rest from reference TRBV18 and TRBJ1-5 gives the full variable domain: NAGVMQNPRHLVRRRGQEARLRCSPMKGHSHVYWYRQLPEEGLKFMVYLQKENIIDESGMPKERFSAEFPKEGPSILRIQQVVRGDSAAYFCASSPRSGRLGNQPQHFGDGTRLSIL.

The chain uses TRBV12-5 and TRBJ2-3; 8 bases agree with TRBD1. This CDR3 comprises 14 residues. In germline, CDR1 is LGHNT, CDR2 FRNRAP. V dropped 5 bases and J dropped 2; count of bases not matched to a gene: 3. For the CDR3, the DNA is TGTGCTAGTGGTGACAGGGGTCCCACAGATACGCAGTATTTT. Its translation is CASGDRGPTDTQYF.

V usage is TRBV6-2 or TRBV6-3 and J usage is TRBJ2-5, with D tentatively TRBD2 (5 bases). The CDR3 spans 13 residues. Germline CDR1 and CDR2: MNHEY and SVGEGT. V was cut by 5 bases and J by 2 bases, with 9 bases left in between. The CDR3 protein is CASSPPGQETQYF. The CDR3 region has the DNA TGTGCCAGCAGTCCACCGGGGCAAGAGACCCAGTACTTC.

The V and J genes are TRBV19 and TRBJ1-2; a weak D match, TRBD1 (5 bases). CDR1 and CDR2 from the germline V gene are LNHDA and SQIVND (reference sequence). Trimming removed 4 bases at V and 7 bases at J, with 16 bases between. The CDR3 covers 14 residues. The CDR3 reads CASSTQRGVGGYTF. DNA for the CDR3: TGTGCCAGTAGTACCCAGCGGGGGGTCGGTGGCTACACCTTC.

The J gene is TRBJ2-2, the V gene TRBV14; D remains ambiguous. Trimming cost V 3 bases and J 12 bases, with 14 bases left between them. The CDR3 sequence is 13 residues long. Per germline, CDR1 SGHDN and CDR2 FVKESK. The CDR3 protein is CASSQYGRLKLFF. In DNA, the CDR3 is TGTGCCAGCAGCCAGTACGGTCGTCTGAAGCTGTTTTTT.

The rearrangement uses TRBV19 and TRBJ2-1, with 14 bases identical to TRBD2. This CDR3 is built from 16 residues. With V trimmed by 7 bases and J by 7 bases, 9 bases remained unmatched. The germline V gene encodes CDR1 LNHDA and CDR2 SQIVND (reference sequence). The CDR3 here is CASKGTSGSPGNEQFF. CDR3 coding DNA: TGTGCCAGTAAGGGGACTAGCGGGAGCCCTGGAAATGAGCAGTTCTTC.

The chain carries TRBV6-5 and TRBJ1-1; D is undetermined. The CDR3 is made up of 13 amino acids. V was pared by 4 bases and J by 2 bases, with 8 bases between. Germline values: CDR1 MNHEY, CDR2 SVGAGI. The CDR3 region has the DNA TGTGCCAGCAGTTGGAGGATCAACACTGAAGCTTTCTTT. This sequence encodes CASSWRINTEAFF.

The chain joins TRBV4-1 to TRBJ2-2, with D uncertain. The V end lost 4 bases, the J end lost 4 bases, and 16 bases lay between the germline ends. This CDR3 region has 16 residues. Per the germline V gene, CDR1 is MGHRA and CDR2 is YSYEKL. The DNA for the CDR3 is TGCGCCAGCAGCCTTGGCCGAGTGAGAGGCACCGGGGAGCTGTTTTTT. Protein product: CASSLGRVRGTGELFF.

CDR3 loop: CASRWTGGSKNIQYF. The CDR3 coding sequence is TGTGCCAGCAGGTGGACAGGGGGGTCCAAAAACATTCAGTACTTC. The rearrangement joins TRBV5-8 to TRBJ2-4; 10 nucleotides line up with TRBD1. The CDR3 spans 15 residues. Trimming took 5 bases from V and 2 from J; bases not matched to a gene: 4. The germline V gene encodes CDR1 SGHTS and CDR2 YDEGEE.

The chain has TRBV19 and TRBJ2-4, with 8 bases matching TRBD1. The junction had 3 bases not matched to a gene; V was cut back by 6 bases and J by 8 bases. Per germline, CDR1 LNHDA and CDR2 SQIVND (reference sequence). This CDR3 has 12 residues. DNA of the CDR3: TGTGCCAGTAGCCTGACAGGGGACATTCAGTACTTC. This encodes CASSLTGDIQYF.

This clone was counted once. This chain links TRBV27 with TRBJ1-2; the D gene is possibly TRBD1 (6 bases). The CDR3 totals 19 residues. V gave up 2 bases and J gave up 4 bases, with 26 bases separating them. Germline V lookup: CDR1 MNHEY, CDR2 SMNVEV (reference sequence). CDR3 sequence: CASSLSGGRNFVKGYGYTF. In nucleotides, the CDR3 is TGTGCCAGCAGTTTAAGCGGGGGGCGCAATTTTGTAAAGGGCTATGGCTACACCTTC.

The CDR3 here is CASSQRPGGAGEKLFF. CDR3 sequence (DNA): TGCGCCAGCAGCCAACGCCCTGGGGGGGCGGGTGAAAAACTGTTTTTT. The chain has TRBV4-3 and TRBJ1-4; the D gene is possibly TRBD1 (6 bases). The V end lost 2 bases, the J end lost 7 bases, and 17 bases lay between the germline ends. Germline V gene sequence: CDR1 LGHNA, CDR2 YSLEER. This CDR3 contains 16 residues.

The chain links TRBV2 to TRBJ2-2, with D tentatively TRBD1 (6 bases). The CDR3 length is 16 residues. The ends were cut back, 3 bases at V and 5 bases at J, with 16 bases in the middle. CDR1 is SNHLY and CDR2 is FYNNEI in the germline V gene. As DNA, the CDR3 is TGTGCCAGCAGTGAGCCTGAGCAGGGGATAACCGGGGAGCTGTTTTTT. Protein sequence: CASSEPEQGITGELFF. Using reference TRBV2 and TRBJ2-2 for the parts outside the CDR3, the full variable domain is EPEVTQTPSHQVTQMGQEVILRCVPISNHLYFYWYRQILGQKVEFLVSFYNNEISEKSEIFDDQFSVERPDGSNFTLKIRSTKLEDSAMYFCASSEPEQGITGELFFGEGSRLTVL.

The chain recombines TRBV11-2 with TRBJ2-2; D is ambiguous. Trimming cost V 1 base and J 8 bases, with 8 bases left between them. The CDR3 covers 13 residues. In germline, CDR1 is SGHAT, CDR2 FQNNGV. CDR3 region: CASSLVVPGELFF. CDR3 nucleotides: TGTGCCAGCAGCTTAGTTGTCCCGGGGGAGCTGTTTTTT.

About this clone itself: Other DNA sequences in the sample encode the same CDR3. The gene calls are TRBV9 and TRBJ2-3, with no clear D. Deletions cut 0 bases from V and 1 base from J, with 6 bases between. The CDR3 loop spans 14 amino acids. CDR1 and CDR2 (germline): SGDLS, YYNGEE. The DNA of the CDR3 is TGTGCCAGCAGCGTAGGGGCTGGCACAGATACGCAGTATTTT. Translating it yields CASSVGAGTDTQYF.